The 32 T cell receptor beta chains reported below all come from one sample, sequenced in a study of T cells in Graves' hyperthyroidism and ophthalmopathy. TCR beta CDR3 regions were amplified from RNA. First-round RT-PCR with HTBI primers amplified the TCR CDR3 region. Each CDR3 protein gets one entry after TCRdb re-called the multiplex PCR reads with MiXCR. There are around 440,000 distinct CDR3 sequences in the sample; approximately 14% occur only once, and approximately 7.5% lies in the top ten. Sample: blood. The receptors were gathered from a woman aged 18-29 years with Graves' hyperthyroidism.

This clonotype was recorded many times. The rearrangement links TRBV5-1 to TRBJ2-5; possibly TRBD1 for D (5 bases). Germline lookup yields CDR1 SGHRS and CDR2 YFSETQ. V was pared by 1 base and J by 1 base, with 11 bases between. The CDR3 is 15 residues long. CDR3 nucleotide sequence: TGCGCCAGCAGCTTGCGCGGCAGGGCCCAAGAGACCCAGTACTTC. Translated, it gives CASSLRGRAQETQYF.

This clonotype has more than one count but fewer than ten. V is TRBV7-2 and J is TRBJ2-7; the match to TRBD1 covers 8 bases. Germline V CDR1 and CDR2: SGHTA, FQGNSA. V lost 5 bases, J lost 5 bases, and 11 bases stayed unmatched. The CDR3 contains 15 residues. CDR3 sequence reads: CASSPGAGGFNEQYF. The CDR3 nucleotides read TGTGCCAGCAGCCCCGGGGCAGGGGGCTTTAACGAGCAGTACTTC.

Ten or more counts support this clonotype. The genes are TRBV18 and TRBJ1-2, with 7 positions matching TRBD1. V shed 4 bases, J shed 7 bases, and the junction held 18 bases outside the gene matches. The CDR3 runs 17 residues. CDR1 KGHSH and CDR2 LQKENI come from the germline V gene. The CDR3 sequence is CASSLNQPGQLGGGYTF. As DNA, the CDR3 is TGTGCCAGCTCACTAAACCAACCGGGACAGTTGGGCGGTGGCTACACCTTC.

The V call is TRBV29-1, the J call TRBJ1-6; D might be TRBD1 (5 bases). Germline assignment: CDR1 SQVTM and CDR2 ANQGSEA. The CDR3 loop spans 14 amino acids. V was clipped by 4 bases and J by 7 bases, with 14 bases between them. The CDR3 region is CSVALTAKNSPLHF. As DNA, the CDR3 is TGCAGCGTTGCTCTGACAGCGAAGAATTCACCCCTCCACTTT.

This clonotype was counted a few times. A much bigger clone sits one base away, suggesting this may be a read error. The chain employs TRBV11-1 and TRBJ2-7; unclear D gene. The CDR3 has 13 amino acids. Germline CDR1 reads SGHAT; CDR2 reads FQDESV (reference sequence). The CDR3 DNA reads TGTGCCAGCAACTTAAACGGAGCCTACGAGCAGTACTTC. This encodes CASNLNGAYEQYF.

This clonotype was counted at least ten times. The chain is built from TRBV5-5 and TRBJ1-2, with 10 bases matching TRBD1. After removal of 3 bases from V and 4 bases from J, the junction contained 6 bases not matched to a gene. Germline lookup yields CDR1 SGHKS and CDR2 YYEKEE (reference sequence). There are 15 residues in the CDR3. CDR3 protein: CASSSGQGEGYGYTF. The CDR3 bases are TGTGCCAGCAGCTCCGGACAGGGGGAAGGCTATGGCTACACCTTC.

V usage is TRBV7-3 and J usage is TRBJ2-7, with TRBD2 identical over 8 bases. With 4 bases clipped from V and 1 base from J, the junction kept 6 bases outside the gene matches. This CDR3 has 15 amino acids. Germline-derived CDR1 and CDR2 are SGHTA and FQGTGA. This CDR3 is CASSSSGGPSYEQYF. As DNA, the CDR3 is TGTGCCAGCAGCTCCTCGGGAGGGCCATCCTACGAGCAGTACTTC.

This clonotype occurred a few times. The chain employs TRBV27 and TRBJ2-1, with D tentatively TRBD1 or TRBD2 (5 bases each). CDR1 MNHEY and CDR2 SMNVEV come from the germline V gene (reference sequence). V lost 7 bases and J 10 bases, leaving 20 bases between the germline ends. The CDR3 extends over 14 amino acids. The CDR3 nucleotides are TGTGCCAGCACACCGGGACGGCGGTATATGGAGCAGTTCTTC. This sequence encodes CASTPGRRYMEQFF.

The table lists this clonotype with many counts. This sequence joins TRBV19 and TRBJ1-1, with D tentatively TRBD1 (5 bases). Germline V gene sequence: CDR1 LNHDA, CDR2 SQIVND (reference sequence). V was pared by 5 bases and J by 0 bases, with 10 bases between. The length of the CDR3 is 14 residues. As DNA, the CDR3 is TGTGCCAGTAGTGCAGGGTTTATGAACACTGAAGCTTTCTTT. Protein sequence: CASSAGFMNTEAFF.

The table lists this clonotype with many counts. The V and J genes are TRBV11-2 and TRBJ2-1; D might be TRBD1 or TRBD2, each matching 6 bases. Germline V gene sequence: CDR1 SGHAT, CDR2 FQNNGV. V shed 3 bases and J shed 3 bases, with 15 bases lying between them. This CDR3 is built from 16 residues. The DNA of the CDR3 is TGTGCCAGCAGCTTGGCCGGGGGCTCGTTCTACAATGAGCAGTTCTTC. Amino acids: CASSLAGGSFYNEQFF.

This clonotype has just a few counts. The chain recombines TRBV30 with TRBJ2-6, with a tentative D call TRBD1 (6 bases). The germline V gene has CDR1 GTSNPN and CDR2 SVGIG (reference sequence). Trimming pared 6 bases from V and 4 bases from J, leaving 22 bases between. The CDR3 consists of 17 residues. CDR3 residues: CACPGVPGQLGANVLTF. The CDR3 DNA reads as TGTGCCTGCCCTGGGGTCCCCGGACAGCTCGGGGCCAACGTCCTGACTTTC.

Many counts were recorded for this clonotype. This chain links TRBV7-9 with TRBJ1-3; the D gene is possibly TRBD1 (5 bases). V gave up 4 bases and J gave up 1 base, with 8 bases separating them. The CDR3 contains 14 residues. Looked up from germline, CDR1 is SEHNR and CDR2 is FQNEAQ (reference sequence). The CDR3 spells CASSSDRSGNTIYF. The CDR3 DNA reads TGTGCCAGCAGCTCCGACAGATCTGGAAACACCATATATTTT. The full variable domain, completed using reference TRBV7-9 and TRBJ1-3, is DTGVSQNPRHKITKRGQNVTFRCDPISEHNRLYWYRQTLGQGPEFLTYFQNEAQLEKSRLLSDRFSAERPKGSFSTLEIQRTEQGDSAMYLCASSSDRSGNTIYFGEGSWLTVV.

This clonotype has just a few counts. The rearrangement joins TRBV4-1 to TRBJ2-3, with 11 bases identical to TRBD2. Germline V gene sequence: CDR1 MGHRA, CDR2 YSYEKL. This CDR3 comprises 18 residues. Trimming at V came to 3 bases and at J to 0 bases, leaving 8 bases not matched to a gene. The DNA for the CDR3 is TGCGCCAGCAGCCACCGCAAGACTAGCGGGGCTAGCACAGATACGCAGTATTTT. Protein sequence: CASSHRKTSGASTDTQYF.

This clonotype was seen ten or more times. The chain links TRBV6-1 to TRBJ1-2; 7 positions agree with TRBD1. The CDR3 sequence is 14 residues long. From germline, CDR1 is MNHNS and CDR2 SASEGT. Germline trimming cut 2 bases from V and 8 bases from J; bases unmatched to any gene: 8. The CDR3 reads CASSEWNRGGGYTF. CDR3 bases: TGTGCCAGCAGTGAATGGAACAGGGGAGGAGGCTACACCTTC.

As regards this clonotype: One junction end disagrees with the germline gene, perhaps due to a read error. The chain uses TRBV12-3 or TRBV12-4 and TRBJ2-6, with a possible D match to TRBD1 (9 bases). CDR3 length: 18 amino acids. The CDR3 region is CASSFRDRAPGGADVLTF. Written as DNA, the CDR3 is TGTGCCAGCAGTTTCCGGGACAGGGCCCCCGGGGGGGCCGACGTCCTGACTTTC.

This clonotype was detected ten times or more. This sequence joins TRBV30 and TRBJ2-7; 9 nucleotides agree with TRBD1. The CDR3 consists of 15 residues. The ends lost 0 bases at V and 5 bases at J; junction bases unmatched: 8. CDR1 is GTSNPN, CDR2 SVGIG, per germline (reference sequence). CDR3 region: CAWSVTGGRGHEQYF. The CDR3 DNA follows: TGTGCCTGGAGTGTAACAGGGGGCCGGGGCCACGAGCAGTACTTC.

This clonotype was observed many times. The V gene is TRBV7-9, the J gene TRBJ2-7, with a weak D call TRBD1 (6 bases). V was cut by 7 bases and J by 6 bases, with 16 bases left in between. CDR1 is SEHNR, CDR2 FQNEAQ, per germline (reference sequence). The CDR3 contains 13 residues. CDR3 sequence (DNA): TGTGCCAGCAACACGATAGGGGGAATCGAGCAGTACTTC. Protein sequence: CASNTIGGIEQYF.

There are many counts of this clonotype. The rearrangement joins TRBV4-2 to TRBJ2-7, with D perhaps assigned TRBD1 or TRBD2 (5 bases each). This CDR3 is 15 amino acids long. Trimming shortened V by 0 bases and J by 7 bases, and 16 bases separated the two germline ends. The germline gives CDR1 LGHNA, CDR2 YNFKEQ. In DNA, the CDR3 is TGTGCCAGCAGCCAAGACGGTATTGGGACGCGGGAGCAGTACTTC. As protein: CASSQDGIGTREQYF.

This clonotype was recorded a few times. The chain links TRBV6-5 to TRBJ2-7; possibly TRBD1 for D (5 bases). The CDR3 is 14 residues long. CDR1 is MNHEY, CDR2 SVGAGI, per germline. Trimming took 2 bases from V and 3 from J, leaving 11 bases between them. This CDR3 is CASSYIRQFYEQYF. CDR3 sequence (DNA): TGTGCCAGCAGTTACATTAGACAGTTCTACGAGCAGTACTTC.

This clonotype was seen repeatedly, ten times or more. The CDR3 loop reads CSARGGGPDTQYF. For the CDR3, the DNA is TGCAGTGCTAGAGGTGGGGGGCCAGATACGCAGTATTTT. This chain uses TRBV20-1 with TRBJ2-3, with D perhaps assigned TRBD1 or TRBD2 (6 bases each). Germline lookup yields CDR1 DFQATT and CDR2 SNEGSKA (reference sequence). This CDR3 spans 13 amino acids. V lost 1 base and J 4 bases, leaving 9 bases between the germline ends.

This clonotype was detected many times. The chain joins TRBV12-3 or TRBV12-4 to TRBJ2-5; D possibly matches TRBD1 or TRBD2 (5 bases each). V lost 3 bases and J lost 6, with 14 bases in between. This CDR3 comprises 14 residues. The CDR3 bases are TGTGCCAGCAGTTTGTTGGGGGTAGGGAAGACCCAGTACTTC. Translation: CASSLLGVGKTQYF.

This clonotype came up many times. V and J are TRBV9 and TRBJ1-1, with D hard to call. The V gene's germline CDR1 is SGDLS and CDR2 YYNGEE. The CDR3 has 15 residues. V was shortened by 0 bases and J by 0 bases, with 9 bases between the two germline ends. The CDR3 loop is CASSVEPSLNTEAFF. The CDR3 bases are TGTGCCAGCAGCGTAGAGCCCTCCCTGAACACTGAAGCTTTCTTT.

V is TRBV6-5 and J is TRBJ1-3, with 8 bases matching TRBD1. Germline assignment: CDR1 MNHEY and CDR2 SVGAGI. CDR3 length equals 18 residues. V was clipped by 0 bases and J by 0 bases; unmatched bases: 7. In DNA form, the CDR3 reads TGTGCCAGCAGTTACTCCGTGGCAGGGGGCCCCTCTGGAAACACCATATATTTT. Amino acids: CASSYSVAGGPSGNTIYF.

There are many counts of this clonotype. The chain couples TRBV28 to TRBJ2-5, with 9 bases aligning to TRBD1. Unmatched junction bases numbered 5, after V lost 5 bases and J lost 7 bases. Germline V gene sequence: CDR1 MDHEN, CDR2 SYDVKM. This CDR3 is built from 13 residues. CDR3 residues: CASSTTGGRTQYF. As DNA, the CDR3 is TGTGCCAGCAGTACGACAGGGGGAAGGACCCAGTACTTC.

At least ten counts were recorded for this clonotype. The V and J genes are TRBV6-1 and TRBJ1-2; TRBD1 aligns across 7 bases. Germline V lookup: CDR1 MNHNS, CDR2 SASEGT. CDR3 length: 13 amino acids. The V gene end was trimmed by 5 bases and the J gene end by 6 bases; junction bases not matched to a gene: 6. CDR3 coding DNA: TGTGCCAGCAGTTTTCCACAGGGGAATGGCTACACCTTC. Translating gives CASSFPQGNGYTF.

The rearrangement links TRBV12-3 or TRBV12-4 to TRBJ2-2; TRBD2 matches at 16 bases. The J segment lost 6 bases and the V segment lost 4 bases, leaving 5 bases of the junction unmatched. The CDR3 loop spans 17 amino acids. CDR3 protein: CASSSGLAGGPAGELFF. The CDR3 nucleotides are TGTGCCAGCAGTTCGGGACTAGCGGGAGGGCCAGCCGGGGAGCTGTTTTTT.

Many counts were recorded for this clonotype. This rearrangement joins TRBV4-2 to TRBJ1-1; no definite D call. Germline CDR1 LGHNA, CDR2 YNFKEQ. The length of the CDR3 is 16 residues. Trimming stripped 0 bases from V and 6 bases from J, with 17 bases between. CDR3 residues: CASSQEIWDGLPEAFF. CDR3 sequence (DNA): TGTGCCAGCAGCCAAGAGATATGGGATGGTTTACCTGAAGCTTTCTTT.

The chain couples TRBV19 to TRBJ2-2; D ambiguous. CDR1 and CDR2 from the germline V gene are LNHDA and SQIVND (reference sequence). This CDR3 comprises 13 residues. Trimming shortened V by 2 bases and J by 10 bases, and 11 bases separated the two germline ends. DNA for the CDR3: TGTGCCAGTAGTATACGAAGCACCAAGGAGCTGTTTTTT. It specifies CASSIRSTKELFF. Based on the CDR3 plus reference TRBV19 and TRBJ2-2, the full variable domain is DGGITQSPKYLFRKEGQNVTLSCEQNLNHDAMYWYRQDPGQGLRLIYYSQIVNDFQKGDIAEGYSVSREKKESFPLTVTSAQKNPTAFYLCASSIRSTKELFFGEGSRLTVL.

The chain links TRBV10-3 to TRBJ1-2; perhaps TRBD1 as D (5 bases). The germline V gene encodes CDR1 ENHRY and CDR2 SYGVKD. CDR3 length: 13 amino acids. Trimming left V 10 bases short and J 1 base short, with 13 bases between. The CDR3 is CATTVQDNYGYTF. The CDR3 coding sequence is TGTGCCACTACAGTACAGGATAACTATGGCTACACCTTC.

This chain links TRBV20-1 with TRBJ2-6; 9 bases align to TRBD1. Germline CDR1 and CDR2: DFQATT and SNEGSKA (reference sequence). CDR3 length: 18 residues. J gave up 2 bases and V 1 base, and 9 bases lay outside the gene matches. The CDR3 region has the DNA TGCAGTGCTAGAGTCTCCGGGACAGGGAGGACTGGGGCCAACGTCCTGACTTTC. It specifies CSARVSGTGRTGANVLTF.

This clonotype has ten or more counts. The genes are TRBV5-1 and TRBJ2-3; D might be TRBD2 (6 bases). Germline loops: CDR1 SGHRS, CDR2 YFSETQ. This CDR3 spans 14 amino acids. The germline V and J ends were trimmed by 5 bases and 0 bases, with 10 bases remaining between them. CDR3 DNA sequence: TGCGCCAGCAGTCGCGGGAAAAGCACAGATACGCAGTATTTT. Amino acid sequence: CASSRGKSTDTQYF.

Ten or more counts support this clonotype. V and J are TRBV9 and TRBJ1-4; 8 bases are a match to TRBD1. The CDR3 extends over 15 amino acids. J was trimmed by 3 bases and V by 4 bases; bases with no gene match: 5. Germline V gives CDR1 SGDLS, CDR2 YYNGEE. Written as DNA, the CDR3 is TGTGCCAGCAGCTCAGGCAGGGGGCCTAATGAAAAACTGTTTTTT. Protein sequence: CASSSGRGPNEKLFF.